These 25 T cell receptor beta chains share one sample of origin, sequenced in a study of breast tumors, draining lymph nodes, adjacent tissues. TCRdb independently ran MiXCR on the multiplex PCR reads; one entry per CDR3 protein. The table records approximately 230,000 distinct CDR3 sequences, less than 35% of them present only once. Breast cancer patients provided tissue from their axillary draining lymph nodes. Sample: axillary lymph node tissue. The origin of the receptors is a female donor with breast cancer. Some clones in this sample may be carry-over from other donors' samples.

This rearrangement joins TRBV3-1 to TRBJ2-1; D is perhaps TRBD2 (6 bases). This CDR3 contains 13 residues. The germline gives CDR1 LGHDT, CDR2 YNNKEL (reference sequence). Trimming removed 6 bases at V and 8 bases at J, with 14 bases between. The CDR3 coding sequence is TGTGCCAGCAGGACTAGACAGTACGATGAGCAGTTCTTC. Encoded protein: CASRTRQYDEQFF.

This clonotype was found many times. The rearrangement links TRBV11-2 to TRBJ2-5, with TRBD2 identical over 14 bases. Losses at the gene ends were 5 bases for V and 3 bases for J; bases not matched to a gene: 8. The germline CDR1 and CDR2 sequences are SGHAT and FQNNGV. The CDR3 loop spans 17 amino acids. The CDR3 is CASSPLGLAGGKETQYF. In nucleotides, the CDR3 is TGTGCCAGCAGCCCACTCGGACTAGCGGGAGGAAAAGAGACCCAGTACTTC.

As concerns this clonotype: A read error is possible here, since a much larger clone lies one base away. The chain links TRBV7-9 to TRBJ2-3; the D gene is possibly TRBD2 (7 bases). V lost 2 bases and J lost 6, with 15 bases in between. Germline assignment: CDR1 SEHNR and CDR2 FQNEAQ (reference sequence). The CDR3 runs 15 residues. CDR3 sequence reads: CASSLSGAGVDTQYF. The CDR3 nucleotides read TGTGCCAGCAGCTTATCAGGGGCGGGGGTGGATACGCAGTATTTT.

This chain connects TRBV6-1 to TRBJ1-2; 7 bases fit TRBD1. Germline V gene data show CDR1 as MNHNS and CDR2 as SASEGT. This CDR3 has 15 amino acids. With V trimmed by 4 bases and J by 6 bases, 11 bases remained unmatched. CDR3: CASSGTSGTVDGYTF. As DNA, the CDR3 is TGTGCCAGCAGTGGGACTAGCGGGACAGTGGATGGCTACACCTTC.

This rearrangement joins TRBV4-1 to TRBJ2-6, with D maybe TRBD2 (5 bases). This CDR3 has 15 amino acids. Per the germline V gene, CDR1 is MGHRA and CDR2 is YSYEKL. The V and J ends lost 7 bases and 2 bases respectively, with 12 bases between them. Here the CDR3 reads CASTQERTGANVLTF. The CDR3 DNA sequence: TGCGCCAGCACTCAAGAGCGGACTGGGGCCAACGTCCTGACTTTC.

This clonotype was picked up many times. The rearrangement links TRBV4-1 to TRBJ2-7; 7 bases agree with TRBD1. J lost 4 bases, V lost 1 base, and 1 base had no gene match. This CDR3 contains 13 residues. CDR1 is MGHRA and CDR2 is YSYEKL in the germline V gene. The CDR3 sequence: CASSQGTGYEQYF. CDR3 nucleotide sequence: TGCGCCAGCAGCCAAGGGACAGGTTACGAGCAGTACTTC.

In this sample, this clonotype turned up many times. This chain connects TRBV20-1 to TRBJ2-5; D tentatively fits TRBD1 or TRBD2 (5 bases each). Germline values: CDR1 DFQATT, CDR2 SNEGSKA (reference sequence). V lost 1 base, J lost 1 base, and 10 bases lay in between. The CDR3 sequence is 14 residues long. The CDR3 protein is CSARGVGTQETQYF. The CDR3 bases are TGCAGTGCTAGAGGGGTCGGGACCCAAGAGACCCAGTACTTC.

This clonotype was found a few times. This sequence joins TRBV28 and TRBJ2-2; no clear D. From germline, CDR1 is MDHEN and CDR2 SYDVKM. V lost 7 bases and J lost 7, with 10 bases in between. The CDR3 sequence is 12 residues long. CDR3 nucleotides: TGTGCCAGCATTTCGGCTGTCGGGGAGCTGTTTTTT. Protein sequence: CASISAVGELFF. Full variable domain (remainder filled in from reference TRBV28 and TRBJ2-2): DVKVTQSSRYLVKRTGEKVFLECVQDMDHENMFWYRQDPGLGLRLIYFSYDVKMKEKGDIPEGYSVSREKKERFSLILESASTNQTSMYLCASISAVGELFFGEGSRLTVL.

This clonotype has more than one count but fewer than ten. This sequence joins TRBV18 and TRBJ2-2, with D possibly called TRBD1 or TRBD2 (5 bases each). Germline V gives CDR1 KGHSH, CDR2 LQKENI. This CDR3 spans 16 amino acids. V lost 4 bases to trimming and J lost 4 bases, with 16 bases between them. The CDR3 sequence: CASSLPGPMVTGELFF. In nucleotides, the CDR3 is TGTGCCAGCTCACTACCGGGACCGATGGTCACCGGGGAGCTGTTTTTT.

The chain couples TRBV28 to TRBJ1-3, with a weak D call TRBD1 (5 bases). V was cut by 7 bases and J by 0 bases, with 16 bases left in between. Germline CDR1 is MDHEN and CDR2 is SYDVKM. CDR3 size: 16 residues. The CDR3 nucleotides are TGTGCCAGCATCGGGGGGGGACCCAGCTCTGGAAACACCATATATTTT. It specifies CASIGGGPSSGNTIYF.

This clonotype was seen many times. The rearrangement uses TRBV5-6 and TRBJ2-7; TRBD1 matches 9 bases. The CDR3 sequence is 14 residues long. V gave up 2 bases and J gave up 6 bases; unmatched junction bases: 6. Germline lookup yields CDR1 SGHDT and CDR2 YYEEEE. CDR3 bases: TGTGCCAGCAGCTTTGCCTTGACAGGGGGCGAGCAGTACTTC. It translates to CASSFALTGGEQYF.

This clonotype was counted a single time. Here the CDR3 DNA reads TGTGCCAGCAGCGGCACAGGGGGCAGCACAGATACGCAGTATTTT. Translating it yields CASSGTGGSTDTQYF. The V call is TRBV9, the J call TRBJ2-3, with TRBD1 matching over 9 bases. Trimming cost V 3 bases and J 0 bases; bases outside gene matches: 2. This CDR3 spans 15 amino acids. Germline V gene lookup returns CDR1 SGDLS and CDR2 YYNGEE.

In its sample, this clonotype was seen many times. Here the CDR3 reads CSARDGGAPYSNQPQHF. The CDR3 region has the DNA TGCAGTGCTAGAGATGGGGGAGCCCCCTATAGCAATCAGCCCCAGCATTTT. The chain links TRBV20-1 to TRBJ1-5; weak D call: TRBD1 (5 bases). The V gene's germline CDR1 is DFQATT and CDR2 SNEGSKA (reference sequence). This CDR3 region has 17 residues. V lost 0 bases to trimming and J lost 0 bases, with 15 bases between them.

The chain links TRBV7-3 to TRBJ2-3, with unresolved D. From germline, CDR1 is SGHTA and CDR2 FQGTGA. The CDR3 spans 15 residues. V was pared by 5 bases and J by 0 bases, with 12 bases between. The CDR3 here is CASSQRLGSTDTQYF. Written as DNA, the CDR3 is TGTGCCAGCAGCCAGAGGTTAGGGAGCACAGATACGCAGTATTTT.

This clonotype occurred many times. CDR3 coding DNA: TGTGCCAGCAGTTCCACAGGCTATAATTCACCCCTCCACTTT. Translation: CASSSTGYNSPLHF. The V and J genes are TRBV6-2 or TRBV6-3 and TRBJ1-6, with D perhaps TRBD1 (5 bases). V lost 4 bases and J lost 3, with 7 bases in between. The V gene's germline CDR1 is MNHEY and CDR2 SVGEGT. The CDR3 loop spans 14 amino acids.

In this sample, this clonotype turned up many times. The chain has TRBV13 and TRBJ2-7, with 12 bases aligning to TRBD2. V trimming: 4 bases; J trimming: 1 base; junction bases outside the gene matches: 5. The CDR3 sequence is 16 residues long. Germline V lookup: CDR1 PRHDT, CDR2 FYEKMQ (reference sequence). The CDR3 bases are TGTGCCAGCAGCTCCATCGGACTAGCGGGGTCCTACGAGCAGTACTTC. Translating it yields CASSSIGLAGSYEQYF.

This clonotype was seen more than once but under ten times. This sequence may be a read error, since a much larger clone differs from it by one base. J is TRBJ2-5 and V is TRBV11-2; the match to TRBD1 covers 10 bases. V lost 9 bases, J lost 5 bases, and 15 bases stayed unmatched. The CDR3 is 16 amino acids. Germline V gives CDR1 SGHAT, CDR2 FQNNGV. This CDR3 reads CASTIGTGAKGETQYF. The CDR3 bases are TGTGCCAGTACGATCGGGACAGGGGCGAAAGGGGAGACCCAGTACTTC.

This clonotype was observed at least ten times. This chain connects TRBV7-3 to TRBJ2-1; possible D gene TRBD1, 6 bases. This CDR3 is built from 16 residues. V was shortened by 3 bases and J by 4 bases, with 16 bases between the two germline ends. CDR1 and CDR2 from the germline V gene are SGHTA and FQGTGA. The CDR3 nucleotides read TGTGCCAGCAGCTTGTATCCGACAGGTATTTACAATGAGCAGTTCTTC. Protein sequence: CASSLYPTGIYNEQFF.

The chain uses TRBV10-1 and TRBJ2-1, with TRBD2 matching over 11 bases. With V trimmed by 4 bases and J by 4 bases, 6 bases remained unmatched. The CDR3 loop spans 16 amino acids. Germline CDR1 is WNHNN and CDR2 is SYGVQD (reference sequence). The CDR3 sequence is CASSGKLAGDYNEQFF. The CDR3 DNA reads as TGCGCCAGCAGTGGGAAACTAGCGGGGGATTACAATGAGCAGTTCTTC.

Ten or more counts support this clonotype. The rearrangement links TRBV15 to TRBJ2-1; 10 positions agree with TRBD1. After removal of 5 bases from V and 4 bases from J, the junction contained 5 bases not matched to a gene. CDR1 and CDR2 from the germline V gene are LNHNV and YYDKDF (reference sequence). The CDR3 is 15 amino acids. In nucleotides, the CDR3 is TGTGCCACCAGCCGGACAGGGGGATCTTACAATGAGCAGTTCTTC. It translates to CATSRTGGSYNEQFF.

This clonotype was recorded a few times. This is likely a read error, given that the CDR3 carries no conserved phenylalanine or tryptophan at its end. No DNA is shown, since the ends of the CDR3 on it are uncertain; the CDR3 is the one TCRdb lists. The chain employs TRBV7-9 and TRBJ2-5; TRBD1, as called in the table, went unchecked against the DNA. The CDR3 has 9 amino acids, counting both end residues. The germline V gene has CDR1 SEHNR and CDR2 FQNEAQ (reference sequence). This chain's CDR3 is CASSYPSGG.

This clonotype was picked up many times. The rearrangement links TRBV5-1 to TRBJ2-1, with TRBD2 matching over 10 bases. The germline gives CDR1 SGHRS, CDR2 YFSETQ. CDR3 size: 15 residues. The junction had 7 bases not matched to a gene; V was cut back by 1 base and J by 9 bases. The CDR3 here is CASSLFASGGGEQFF. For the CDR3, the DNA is TGCGCCAGCAGCTTGTTCGCTAGCGGGGGCGGTGAGCAGTTCTTC.

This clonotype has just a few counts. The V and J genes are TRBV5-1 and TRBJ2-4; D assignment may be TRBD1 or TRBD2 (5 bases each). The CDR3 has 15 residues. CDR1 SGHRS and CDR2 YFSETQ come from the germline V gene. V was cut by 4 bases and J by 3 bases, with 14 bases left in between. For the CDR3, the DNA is TGCGCCAGCAGCGATTTCGGGACGGGCAAAAACATTCAGTACTTC. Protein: CASSDFGTGKNIQYF. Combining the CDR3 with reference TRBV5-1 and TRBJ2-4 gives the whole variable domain KAGVTQTPRYLIKTRGQQVTLSCSPISGHRSVSWYQQTPGQGLQFLFEYFSETQRNKGNFPGRFSGRQFSNSRSEMNVSTLELGDSALYLCASSDFGTGKNIQYFGAGTRLSVL.

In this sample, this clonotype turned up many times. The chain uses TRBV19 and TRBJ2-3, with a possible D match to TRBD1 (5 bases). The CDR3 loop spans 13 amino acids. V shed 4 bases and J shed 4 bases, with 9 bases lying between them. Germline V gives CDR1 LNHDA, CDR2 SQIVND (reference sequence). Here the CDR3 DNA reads TGTGCCAGTAGTACAGGGTCTTCAGATACGCAGTATTTT. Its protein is CASSTGSSDTQYF.

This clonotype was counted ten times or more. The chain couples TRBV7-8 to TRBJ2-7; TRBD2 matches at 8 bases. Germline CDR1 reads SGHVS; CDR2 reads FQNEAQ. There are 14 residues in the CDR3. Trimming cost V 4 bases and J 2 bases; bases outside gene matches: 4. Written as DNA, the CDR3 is TGTGCCAGCAGCTCCTACGGGGGGGCCTACGAGCAGTACTTC. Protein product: CASSSYGGAYEQYF.